The 15 T cell receptor beta chains reported below all come from one sample, sequenced in a study of T cell changes during pregnancy in multiple sclerosis. The method was immunoSEQ multiplex PCR; TCRdb's version includes in-frame clones alone and lacks a portion of them. In the table there are over 10,000 clones, approximately 88% of which are singletons. The sequences come from CD8+ T cells from peripheral blood mononuclear cells, collected in the second trimester of pregnancy. The receptors derive from a female donor in good health, enrolled as a control in a pregnancy study.

Written as DNA, the CDR3 is TGTGCCACCAGCATAAGTGGGAGAAGCTACGAGCAGTACTTC. Amino acids: CATSISGRSYEQYF. The rearrangement joins TRBV15 to TRBJ2-7, with D maybe TRBD2 (5 bases). Trimming pared 4 bases from V and 3 bases from J, leaving 13 bases between. Germline loops: CDR1 LNHNV, CDR2 YYDKDF (reference sequence). The CDR3 length is 14 residues.

This clone was observed a single time. The rearrangement links TRBV4-2 to TRBJ2-2; 8 positions match TRBD2. This CDR3 has 17 amino acids. CDR1 and CDR2 (germline): LGHNA, YNFKEQ. The junction had 7 bases not matched to a gene; V was cut back by 1 base and J by 3 bases. The CDR3, as DNA: TGTGCCAGCAGCCAAGTGGGGACTAGATCCTACACCGGGGAGCTGTTTTTT. It specifies CASSQVGTRSYTGELFF.

This chain joins TRBV27 and TRBJ2-7; D possibly corresponds to TRBD2 (7 bases). Per germline, CDR1 MNHEY and CDR2 SMNVEV (reference sequence). CDR3 length: 15 amino acids. The V and J ends lost 4 bases and 0 bases respectively, with 13 bases between them. CDR3 coding DNA: TGTGCCAGCAGTTCGTACAGGGAGGGCTCCTACGAGCAGTACTTC. This encodes CASSSYREGSYEQYF.

CDR3 region: CASSPEPGLSFADTQYF. Here the CDR3 DNA reads TGTGCCAGCAGCCCCGAACCGGGACTGTCTTTCGCAGATACGCAGTATTTT. This sequence joins TRBV7-9 and TRBJ2-3; a possible D gene is TRBD2 (6 bases). Trimming removed 5 bases from V and 4 bases from J, with 22 bases in between. There are 17 residues in the CDR3. CDR1 is SEHNR, CDR2 FQNEAQ, per germline (reference sequence).

The gene calls are TRBV29-1 and TRBJ1-2; no clear D. The V gene's germline CDR1 is SQVTM and CDR2 ANQGSEA. The CDR3 sequence is 13 residues long. The germline V and J ends were trimmed by 3 bases and 2 bases, with 10 bases remaining between them. CDR3 sequence: CSVEARRNYGYTF. The CDR3 DNA is TGCAGCGTTGAGGCGAGGAGAAACTATGGCTACACCTTC.

The chain has TRBV28 and TRBJ2-7; 7 bases match TRBD2. V was pared by 6 bases and J by 0 bases, with 2 bases of the junction left unmatched. The CDR3 loop spans 13 amino acids. Germline loops: CDR1 MDHEN, CDR2 SYDVKM. The CDR3 is CASRASGSYEQYF. The CDR3 DNA reads as TGTGCCAGCAGGGCTAGCGGCTCCTACGAGCAGTACTTC.

The chain uses TRBV7-6 and TRBJ1-6, with 8 nucleotides matching TRBD1. The junction had 0 bases not matched to a gene; V was cut back by 1 base and J by 1 base. Germline CDR1 is SGHVS and CDR2 is FNYEAQ. The CDR3 length is 16 residues. For the CDR3, the DNA is TGTGCCAGCAGCTTAGGGACAGGGTCCTATAATTCACCCCTCCACTTT. Amino acids: CASSLGTGSYNSPLHF.

This clone was detected once. This chain uses TRBV7-9 with TRBJ2-5, with D tentatively TRBD1 (6 bases). The DNA end favors TRBJ2-7, so the J call may be wrong. The germline gives CDR1 SEHNR, CDR2 FQNEAQ (reference sequence). The CDR3 has 16 residues. For the CDR3, the DNA is TGTGCCAGCAGTTCCGACTACACAGGGACCTTCTACGAGCAGTACTTC. It yields the protein CASSSDYTGTFYEQYF.

This rearrangement joins TRBV13 to TRBJ2-1; 7 nucleotides agree with TRBD1. Losses at the gene ends were 5 bases for V and 7 bases for J; bases not matched to a gene: 2. The CDR3 loop spans 12 amino acids. Germline V gene lookup returns CDR1 PRHDT and CDR2 FYEKMQ (reference sequence). CDR3: CASSQQGNEQFF. CDR3 nucleotides: TGTGCCAGCAGCCAACAGGGGAATGAGCAGTTCTTC.

The chain recombines TRBV27 with TRBJ2-7; tentatively, D is TRBD1 (6 bases). CDR3 length: 13 amino acids. The V end lost 4 bases, the J end lost 2 bases, and 9 bases lay between the germline ends. Germline CDR1 is MNHEY and CDR2 is SMNVEV (reference sequence). This CDR3 reads CASSYRTAYEQYF. Here the CDR3 DNA reads TGTGCCAGCAGTTATCGGACAGCCTACGAGCAGTACTTC.

This chain connects TRBV5-8 to TRBJ1-3; D unclear. The CDR3 spans 16 residues. CDR1 and CDR2 from the germline V gene are SGHTS and YDEGEE. With 3 bases removed from V and 0 bases from J, the gap between germline ends came to 13 bases. Here the CDR3 DNA reads TGTGCCAGCAGCTCTTCCAGACTCAGCTCTGGAAACACCATATATTTT. It codes for CASSSSRLSSGNTIYF.

J is TRBJ1-4 and V is TRBV4-3; 7 nucleotides line up with TRBD1. The CDR3 consists of 14 residues. Germline V lookup: CDR1 LGHNA, CDR2 YSLEER. Here the CDR3 reads CASAGGLENEKLFF. As DNA, the CDR3 is TGCGCTTCGGCAGGGGGGCTTGAAAATGAAAAACTGTTTTTT.

The rearrangement links TRBV28 to TRBJ2-7; 9 bases match TRBD1. The CDR3 loop spans 14 amino acids. V lost 7 bases to trimming and J lost 3 bases; unmatched junction nucleotides: 7. Germline V gene lookup returns CDR1 MDHEN and CDR2 SYDVKM. For the CDR3, the DNA is TGTGCCAGCACCGCCGGGACAGGGCTCTACGAGCAGTACTTC. This translates into CASTAGTGLYEQYF. The full variable domain, rest sourced from reference TRBV28 and TRBJ2-7, is DVKVTQSSRYLVKRTGEKVFLECVQDMDHENMFWYRQDPGLGLRLIYFSYDVKMKEKGDIPEGYSVSREKKERFSLILESASTNQTSMYLCASTAGTGLYEQYFGPGTRLTVT.

A remark on this clone: Within the sample, other DNA sequences also encode this same CDR3. The chain combines TRBV6-4 with TRBJ2-2, with D maybe TRBD2 (5 bases). Trimming left V 4 bases short and J 2 bases short, with 5 bases between. The CDR3 is 13 amino acids. The germline CDR1 and CDR2 sequences are MRHNA and SNTAGT. CDR3 sequence: CASSGTNTGELFF. For the CDR3, the DNA is TGTGCCAGCAGTGGGACTAACACCGGGGAGCTGTTTTTT.

The chain employs TRBV10-3 and TRBJ2-7; 7 bases map to TRBD2. The CDR3 has 15 amino acids. Germline-derived CDR1 and CDR2 are ENHRY and SYGVKD. J was trimmed by 2 bases and V by 6 bases; bases with no gene match: 10. CDR3 loop: CAIREEAGSTYEQYF. In nucleotides, the CDR3 is TGTGCCATCAGAGAGGAAGCGGGGTCGACCTACGAGCAGTACTTC.